This is a list of T cell receptor beta chains from one sample in a study of blood T cells in healthy people across ages. Via MiXCR, TCRdb re-called the 5' RACE reads, giving one row per CDR3 protein. This repertoire shows approximately 850,000 distinct CDR3 sequences, 58% found once; its top ten account for roughly 22%. Material for sequencing was blood. These receptors were obtained from a man between 25 and 39 years old in good health. The CDR3 runs from the conserved cysteine through the conserved F or W. Fields, in order: V gene, clone size, J gene, D gene, CDR3 protein, CDR3 DNA. The D gene is left open where the match is weak. Clone sizes are given selectively: once, few, many, or a class where the clone is expanded.

TRBV5-1,.,TRBJ2-4,.,CASSLTQSPNIQYF,TGCGCCAGCAGCTTGACCCAAAGCCCTAACATTCAGTACTTC
TRBV5-1,.,TRBJ2-3,TRBD2,CASSLSGGRTDTQYF,TGCGCCAGCAGCTTAAGCGGGGGAAGGACAGATACGCAGTATTTT
TRBV7-9,.,TRBJ2-1,.,CASSLAALSYNEQFF,TGTGCCAGCAGCTTAGCAGCCCTCTCCTACAATGAGCAGTTCTTC
TRBV10-1,.,TRBJ2-5,TRBD2,CASSEEIAGDQETQYF,TGCGCCAGCAGTGAGGAAATAGCGGGGGATCAAGAGACCCAGTACTTC
TRBV20-1,.,TRBJ2-5,.,CSALSGIQETQYF,TGCAGTGCATTAAGCGGAATACAAGAGACCCAGTACTTC
TRBV9,few,TRBJ2-6,TRBD2,CASSVAWSGGSSGANVLTF,TGTGCCAGCAGCGTAGCTTGGTCGGGAGGCTCCTCTGGGGCCAACGTCCTGACTTTC
TRBV20-1,few,TRBJ2-1,.,CSARDRLREVLNNEQFF,TGCAGTGCTAGAGATCGGTTGAGGGAGGTCCTGAACAATGAGCAGTTCTTC
TRBV7-2,.,TRBJ2-1,.,CASSPFNGQGQFF,TGTGCCAGCAGCCCCTTTAATGGCCAGGGGCAGTTCTTC
TRBV7-2,.,TRBJ1-2,.,CASSSDGLVTGYTF,TGTGCCAGCAGCTCGGACGGACTTGTCACTGGCTACACCTTC
TRBV7-9,few,TRBJ2-1,.,CASSLAALVNEQFF,TGTGCCAGCAGCTTAGCAGCGCTAGTTAATGAGCAGTTCTTC
TRBV7-2,.,TRBJ2-1,.,CASSQALRPEQFF,TGTGCCAGCAGCCAAGCACTGAGACCTGAGCAGTTCTTC
TRBV20-1,few,TRBJ2-3,.,CSASTIGGTQYF,TGCAGTGCTAGTACCATCGGTGGTACGCAGTATTTT
TRBV18,few,TRBJ1-2,TRBD1,CASSPDRGDGYTF,TGTGCCAGCTCTCCAGACAGGGGCGATGGCTACACCTTC
TRBV10-3,few,TRBJ1-2,.,CAISESGVGYTF,TGTGCCATCAGTGAGTCGGGGGTAGGCTACACCTTC
TRBV15,.,TRBJ2-6,.,CATSRTLVGGSGANVLTF,TGTGCCACCAGCAGAACTCTTGTGGGAGGCTCTGGGGCCAACGTCCTGACTTTC
TRBV6-6,.,TRBJ2-3,TRBD2,CASSQSGGGDTQYF,TGTGCCAGCAGTCAAAGCGGGGGCGGGGATACGCAGTATTTT
TRBV3-1,.,TRBJ2-7,.,CASSQDLGPMIYEQYF,TGTGCCAGCAGCCAAGATCTGGGGCCGATGATCTACGAGCAGTACTTC
TRBV2,.,TRBJ2-5,.,CASSEKYRGEQYF,TGTGCCAGCAGTGAAAAATATAGGGGAGAGCAGTACTTC
TRBV28,.,TRBJ1-2,.,CASGSTADNYGYTF,TGTGCCAGCGGATCGACGGCCGATAACTATGGCTACACCTTC
TRBV3-1,few,TRBJ1-5,TRBD1,CASSLRGSQPQHF,TGTGCCAGCAGCCTCAGGGGGAGTCAGCCCCAGCATTTT
TRBV11-2,.,TRBJ2-3,.,CASSSRSDNTQYF,TGTGCCAGCAGCTCGAGATCGGACAATACGCAGTATTTT
TRBV7-2,.,TRBJ2-3,TRBD2,CASSLRTSHTTDTQYF,TGTGCCAGCAGCCTACGGACTAGCCATACCACAGATACGCAGTATTTT
TRBV20-1,.,TRBJ2-5,.,CSARDIPKETQYF,TGCAGTGCTAGGGACATACCAAAAGAGACCCAGTACTTC
TRBV11-2,few,TRBJ2-1,TRBD1,CASSPDRDDEQFF,TGTGCCAGCAGCCCTGACAGGGACGATGAGCAGTTCTTC
TRBV7-2,.,TRBJ2-5,.,CASSSRSGAPQYF,TGTGCCAGCAGCTCTAGATCCGGGGCCCCGCAGTACTTC
TRBV20-1,.,TRBJ2-1,TRBD2,CSATKTGTRNHYNEQFF,TGCAGTGCGACGAAAACCGGGACTAGGAACCACTACAATGAGCAGTTCTTC
TRBV7-9,many,TRBJ2-3,.,CASSLAGAPPTDTQYF,TGTGCCAGCAGCTTAGCGGGGGCTCCACCCACAGATACGCAGTATTTT
TRBV20-1,.,TRBJ2-3,.,CSALKTGGADTQYF,TGCAGTGCTCTTAAGACAGGCGGGGCAGATACGCAGTATTTT
TRBV25-1,few,TRBJ1-6,TRBD1,CASSEWQGDNSPLHF,TGTGCCAGCAGTGAATGGCAGGGGGATAATTCACCCCTCCACTTT
TRBV4-3,.,TRBJ2-7,TRBD2,CASSQEVVLAGLYNEQYF,TGCGCCAGCAGCCAAGAAGTAGTACTAGCGGGCCTCTACAATGAGCAGTACTTC
TRBV20-1,.,TRBJ2-5,.,CSAREIPRGETQYF,TGCAGTGCTAGAGAAATCCCTCGGGGAGAGACCCAGTACTTC
TRBV12-3/TRBV12-4,.,TRBJ2-1,.,CASTYVKGRTSFHEQFF,TGTGCCAGCACCTACGTTAAGGGCCGAACTAGCTTCCATGAGCAGTTCTTC
TRBV4-2,.,TRBJ2-7,TRBD1,CASSQVRQGDYNEQYF,TGTGCCAGCAGCCAAGTTCGACAGGGGGACTACAATGAGCAGTACTTC
TRBV10-3,.,TRBJ2-1,.,CAIRPALDYNEQFF,TGTGCCATCAGACCCGCCCTCGATTACAATGAGCAGTTCTTC
TRBV6-6,.,TRBJ2-3,TRBD2,CASRNSGGTDTQYF,TGTGCCAGCAGAAACAGCGGGGGCACAGATACGCAGTATTTT
TRBV10-3,few,TRBJ2-7,.,CAISSSSPHEQYF,TGTGCCATCAGCTCCTCTAGCCCCCACGAGCAGTACTTC
TRBV5-5,.,TRBJ2-3,.,CASSPPGTKDTQYF,TGTGCCAGCAGCCCCCCGGGCACTAAGGATACGCAGTATTTT
TRBV5-1,.,TRBJ1-1,.,CASSWRAENTEAFF,TGCGCCAGCAGCTGGAGGGCCGAGAACACTGAAGCTTTCTTT
TRBV29-1,.,TRBJ2-5,TRBD2,CSVRLQQLAGDYNEQYF,TGCAGCGTTCGATTACAACAACTAGCGGGGGACTACAATGAGCAGTACTTC
TRBV3-1,.,TRBJ1-2,.,CASSQVEVGVYGYTF,TGTGCCAGCAGCCAAGTGGAGGTGGGGGTCTATGGCTACACCTTC
TRBV7-8,.,TRBJ1-2,TRBD1,CASSLVGTGAAGYTF,TGTGCCAGCAGCTTAGTAGGGACAGGTGCGGCTGGCTACACCTTC
TRBV29-1,few,TRBJ2-3,.,CSARPLPTDTQYF,TGCAGCGCAAGACCCCTACCCACAGATACGCAGTATTTT
TRBV5-5,few,TRBJ2-3,.,CASSLQAFSDTQYF,TGTGCCAGCAGCTTACAGGCCTTCTCCGATACGCAGTATTTT
TRBV3-1,once,TRBJ2-1,TRBD2,CASSQGLAAHNEQFF,TGTGCCAGCAGTCAAGGACTAGCGGCACACAATGAGCAGTTCTTC
TRBV20-1,few,TRBJ2-7,TRBD2,CSANNPGLGGEQYF,TGCAGTGCAAACAACCCGGGACTAGGGGGCGAGCAGTACTTC
TRBV4-1,.,TRBJ2-1,TRBD1,CASRLTGGNEQFF,TGCGCCAGCAGGCTGACAGGGGGGAATGAGCAGTTCTTC
TRBV12-3/TRBV12-4,.,TRBJ2-7,.,CASSLPGKDYEQYF,TGTGCCAGCAGTTTGCCAGGGAAAGACTACGAGCAGTACTTC
TRBV7-7,.,TRBJ2-1,TRBD2,CTSSFNSGSLNEQFF,TGTACTAGCAGCTTTAATAGCGGGAGTTTGAATGAGCAGTTCTTC
TRBV15,.,TRBJ2-1,TRBD2,CATSRDLAGGGNEQFF,TGTGCCACCAGCAGAGATCTGGCGGGAGGTGGCAATGAGCAGTTCTTC
TRBV2,few,TRBJ2-1,TRBD1,CASRTDRDNEQFF,TGTGCCAGCAGGACGGACAGGGACAATGAGCAGTTCTTC
TRBV6-6,.,TRBJ2-5,.,CASSPGGKQETQYF,TGTGCCAGCAGCCCTGGGGGGAAACAAGAGACCCAGTACTTC
TRBV20-1,.,TRBJ1-2,.,CSARDLEGHYGYTF,TGCAGTGCTAGAGATCTTGAGGGGCACTATGGCTACACCTTC
TRBV20-1,.,TRBJ1-1,.,CSAREDGGYRVTEAFF,TGCAGTGCTAGAGAAGACGGAGGATATAGGGTTACTGAAGCTTTCTTT
TRBV5-1,few,TRBJ2-1,.,CASSYLGLPPDNEQFF,TGCGCCAGCAGCTACTTAGGGCTACCACCCGACAATGAGCAGTTCTTC
TRBV28,.,TRBJ2-3,.,CASSLSRDIYRTDTQYF,TGTGCCAGCAGTTTATCCCGGGACATCTATCGCACAGATACGCAGTATTTT
TRBV4-2,few,TRBJ1-5,.,CASSHLGGSQSISNQPQHF,TGTGCCAGCAGCCATCTGGGCGGCAGTCAATCAATTAGCAATCAGCCCCAGCATTTT
TRBV29-1,many,TRBJ2-7,TRBD1,CSVDGQGYEQYF,TGCAGCGTGGACGGACAGGGCTACGAGCAGTACTTC
TRBV13,once,TRBJ1-6,.,CASSSDRGNNSPLHF,TGTGCCAGCAGCTCCGACAGAGGAAATAATTCACCCCTCCACTTT
TRBV20-1,.,TRBJ2-7,TRBD1,CSADTGVEPYEQYF,TGCAGTGCAGACACAGGGGTCGAACCCTACGAGCAGTACTTC
TRBV7-9,few,TRBJ2-7,.,CASSPGGQEHYEQYF,TGTGCCAGCAGCCCGGGGGGACAGGAGCACTACGAGCAGTACTTC